One and the same sample provided the 14 T cell receptor beta chains below, sequenced in a study of human T cells and chemical hapten exposure. Indicated time point: pre-sensitization, week 0. The treatment here: therapeutic diphenylcyclopropenone sensitization with weekly scalp DPC. TCRdb processed the RACE reads anew with MiXCR; each CDR3 protein has one entry. The sample contains 300,000 to 450,000 distinct CDR3 sequences, around 5.5% of which appear only once. Specimen: whole blood, collected in connection with sensitization to the hapten diphenylcyclopropenone (DPC). These receptors all stem from a woman aged 50 to 65 with alopecia areata. Some clones in this sample may be carry-over from other donors' samples.

This clonotype appeared many times. This chain connects TRBV6-2 or TRBV6-3 to TRBJ2-3; possibly TRBD2 for D (5 bases). The CDR3 spans 16 residues. V lost 2 bases and J 9 bases, leaving 21 bases between the germline ends. CDR1 and CDR2 (germline): MNHEY, SVGEGT. The CDR3 bases are TGTGCCAGCAGTTACGAGGTAGAGGGATCCCCACAGACGCAGTATTTT. It is translated as CASSYEVEGSPQTQYF.

This clonotype was picked up many times. V and J are TRBV5-6 and TRBJ2-1; D possibly corresponds to TRBD2 (7 bases). Germline V CDR1 and CDR2: SGHDT, YYEEEE. CDR3 length: 13 residues. Trimming pared 6 bases from V and 10 bases from J, leaving 17 bases between. Here the CDR3 DNA reads TGTGCCAGCACCCGGGCGGGGGCTTGGGAGCAGTTCTTC. Translation gives CASTRAGAWEQFF.

This clonotype was picked up a small number of times. The gene calls are TRBV6-2 or TRBV6-3 and TRBJ2-7; either TRBD1 or TRBD2 may fit D (5 bases each). CDR3 size: 12 residues. The ends were cut back, 8 bases at V and 13 bases at J, with 21 bases in the middle. Germline lookup yields CDR1 MNHEY and CDR2 SVGEGT. Written as DNA, the CDR3 is TGTGCCAGCGGGGCGGGCCTCAGGTCTCTCTACTTC. Protein: CASGAGLRSLYF.

The rearrangement uses TRBV6-5 and TRBJ2-3, with TRBD2 matching 9 bases. CDR3 length: 15 residues. V trimming: 2 bases; J trimming: 7 bases; junction bases outside the gene matches: 7. Germline assignment: CDR1 MNHEY and CDR2 SVGAGI. The chain's CDR3 is CASSYGAGGRNTQYF. CDR3 in DNA: TGTGCCAGCAGTTACGGGGCGGGGGGGCGGAATACGCAGTATTTT.

This sequence joins TRBV10-3 and TRBJ2-5; TRBD1 agrees at 10 bases. Unmatched junction bases numbered 2, after V lost 8 bases and J lost 2 bases. CDR3 length: 13 amino acids. CDR1 and CDR2 from the germline V gene are ENHRY and SYGVKD. CDR3 nucleotides: TGTGCCATCGGACAGGGGGAACAAGAGACCCAGTACTTC. It specifies CAIGQGEQETQYF.

Ten or more counts support this clonotype. This rearrangement joins TRBV6-2 or TRBV6-3 to TRBJ2-7, with D possibly TRBD2 on 6 matching bases. The CDR3 totals 14 residues. Trimming took 2 bases from V and 4 from J, leaving 12 bases between them. CDR1 is MNHEY, CDR2 SVGEGT, per germline. CDR3: CASSYGGAGYEQYF. The CDR3 DNA is TGTGCCAGCAGTTACGGCGGGGCGGGATACGAGCAGTACTTC.

The gene calls are TRBV2 and TRBJ2-1; D might be TRBD2 (6 bases). The germline gives CDR1 SNHLY, CDR2 FYNNEI. The CDR3 covers 12 residues. Deletions cut 6 bases from V and 9 bases from J, with 12 bases between. The CDR3 sequence is CASRGRGGEQFF. DNA for the CDR3: TGTGCCAGCAGAGGCCGGGGAGGTGAGCAGTTCTTC.

There are a few counts of this clonotype. The CDR3 is CASSLLDRVDSPLHF. The DNA for the CDR3 is TGTGCCAGCAGCCTACTCGACAGGGTTGATTCACCCCTCCACTTT. This chain joins TRBV7-2 and TRBJ1-6; 7 nucleotides agree with TRBD1. Germline V lookup: CDR1 SGHTA, CDR2 FQGNSA. The CDR3 covers 15 residues. The V and J ends lost 5 bases and 8 bases, in that order; junction bases with no gene match: 9.

The chain couples TRBV20-1 to TRBJ1-6; TRBD1 might be the D (5 bases). The germline gives CDR1 DFQATT, CDR2 SNEGSKA (reference sequence). The CDR3 is 15 amino acids. V lost 0 bases, J lost 1 base, and 7 bases lay in between. CDR3 sequence: CSAREPGSYNSPLHF. The CDR3 nucleotides are TGCAGTGCTAGAGAGCCAGGGTCCTATAATTCACCCCTCCACTTT.

This clonotype occurred many times. This chain joins TRBV6-2 or TRBV6-3 and TRBJ2-5, with D hard to call. V lost 0 bases to trimming and J lost 5 bases, with 13 bases between them. From germline, CDR1 is MNHEY and CDR2 SVGEGT. CDR3 length equals 15 residues. The CDR3 is CASSYSRSRRETQYF. The CDR3 nucleotides read TGTGCCAGCAGTTACTCGAGAAGCCGGCGGGAGACCCAGTACTTC.

The chain joins TRBV7-2 to TRBJ2-3; 10 positions match TRBD2. CDR3 size: 17 residues. V lost 4 bases and J lost 2; bases outside the gene matches: 9. Per germline, CDR1 SGHTA and CDR2 FQGNSA. The CDR3 is CASSSRIAGGPTDTQYF. In nucleotides, the CDR3 is TGTGCCAGCAGCTCCCGAATAGCGGGGGGACCCACAGATACGCAGTATTTT.

This clonotype has ten or more counts. The chain uses TRBV12-3 or TRBV12-4 and TRBJ1-2, with D tentatively TRBD1 (5 bases). The CDR3 sequence is 11 residues long. The germline V and J ends were trimmed by 4 bases and 7 bases, with 7 bases remaining between them. CDR3: CASSYGGGYTF. DNA of the CDR3: TGTGCCAGCAGTTATGGGGGTGGCTACACCTTC.

This chain links TRBV20-1 with TRBJ2-3; 11 bases are a match to TRBD1. J lost 6 bases, V lost 5 bases, and 10 bases had no gene match. CDR1 and CDR2 from the germline V gene are DFQATT and SNEGSKA (reference sequence). The CDR3 runs 15 residues. Here the CDR3 reads CSASGTGGPPDTQYF. The CDR3 coding sequence is TGCAGTGCTTCCGGGACAGGGGGTCCCCCGGATACGCAGTATTTT.

This clonotype was counted ten times or more. This sequence joins TRBV4-2 and TRBJ2-7; D is undetermined. Between the trimmed V and J ends, which lost 1 base and 2 bases, there was a span of 9 bases. Germline CDR1 reads LGHNA; CDR2 reads YNFKEQ. The length of the CDR3 is 14 residues. The CDR3 loop reads CASSQVPQTYEQYF. CDR3 DNA sequence: TGTGCCAGCAGCCAAGTCCCGCAAACCTACGAGCAGTACTTC.